This T cell receptor (beta chain) was sequenced in a study of shared clonotypes between healthy human individuals. Study results and caveats: Compared with memory subsets, naive subsets generally had larger estimated richness.

TCRdb's table, derived via immunoSEQ multiplex PCR, lists solely in-frame clones and lacks some. The repertoire has more than 1.2 million clones, roughly 98.5% of them found once; the top ten carry 0.36%. As to this clone: Its antigen is not identified.

V was pared by 4 bases and J by 7 bases, with 5 bases of the junction left unmatched. This CDR3 is 14 amino acids long. The germline gives CDR1 SGHDT, CDR2 YYEEEE. The chain employs TRBV5-6 and TRBJ2-5; 12 nucleotides agree with TRBD1. Sequencing input: naive CD4+ T cells sorted from blood. The subset was: CD45RA+ positively selected. This clonotype was sampled from a young man in good health. The CDR3 DNA follows: TGTGCCAGCAGCCCCGGGACAGGGGGCCTGACCCAGTACTTC. Amino acid sequence: CASSPGTGGLTQYF.